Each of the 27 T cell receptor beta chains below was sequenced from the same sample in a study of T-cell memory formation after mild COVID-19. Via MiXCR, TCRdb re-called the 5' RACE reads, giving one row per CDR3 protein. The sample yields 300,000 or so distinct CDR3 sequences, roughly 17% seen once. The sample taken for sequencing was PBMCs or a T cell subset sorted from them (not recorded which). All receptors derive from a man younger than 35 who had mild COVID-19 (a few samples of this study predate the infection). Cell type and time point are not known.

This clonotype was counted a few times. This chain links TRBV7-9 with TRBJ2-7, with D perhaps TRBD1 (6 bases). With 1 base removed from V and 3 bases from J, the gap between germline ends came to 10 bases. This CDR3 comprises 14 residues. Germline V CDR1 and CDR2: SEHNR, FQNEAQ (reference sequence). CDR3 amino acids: CASSLGRGHYEQYV. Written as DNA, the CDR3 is TGTGCCAGCAGCTTAGGACGGGGACACTACGAGCAGTACGTC.

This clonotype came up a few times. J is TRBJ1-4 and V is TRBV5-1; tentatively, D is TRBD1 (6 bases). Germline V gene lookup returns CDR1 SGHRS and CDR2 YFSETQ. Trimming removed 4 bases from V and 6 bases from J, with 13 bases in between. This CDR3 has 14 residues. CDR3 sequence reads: CASSLQGPDEKLFF. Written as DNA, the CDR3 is TGCGCCAGCAGCCTACAGGGTCCGGATGAAAAACTGTTTTTT.

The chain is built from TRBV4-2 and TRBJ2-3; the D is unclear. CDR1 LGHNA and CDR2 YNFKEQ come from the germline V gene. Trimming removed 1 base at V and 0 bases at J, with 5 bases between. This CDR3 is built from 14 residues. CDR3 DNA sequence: TGTGCCAGCAGCCAAGTGGCTAGCACAGATACGCAGTATTTT. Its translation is CASSQVASTDTQYF.

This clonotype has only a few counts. The CDR3 nucleotides read TGTGCCAGCAGTTACTTTCTTACTGAAGCTTTCTTT. As protein: CASSYFLTEAFF. The rearrangement uses TRBV6-2 or TRBV6-3 and TRBJ1-1; no reliable D call. The germline V gene has CDR1 MNHEY and CDR2 SVGEGT. Trimming removed 1 base from V and 5 bases from J, with 5 bases in between. This CDR3 is built from 12 residues.

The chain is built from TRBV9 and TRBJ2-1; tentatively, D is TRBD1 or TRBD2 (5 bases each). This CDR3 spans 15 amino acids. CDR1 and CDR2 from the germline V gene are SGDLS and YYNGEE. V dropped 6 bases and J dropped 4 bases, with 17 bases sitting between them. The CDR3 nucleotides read TGTGCCAGCACCAAGACCGGGACCCCGTACAATGAGCAGTTCTTC. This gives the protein CASTKTGTPYNEQFF. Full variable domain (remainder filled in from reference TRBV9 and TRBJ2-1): DSGVTQTPKHLITATGQRVTLRCSPRSGDLSVYWYQQSLDQGLQFLIQYYNGEERAKGNILERFSAQQFPDLHSELNLSSLELGDSALYFCASTKTGTPYNEQFFGPGTRLTVL.

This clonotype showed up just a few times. CDR3 coding DNA: TGTGCCACTACAGGGGGCAGGGGATACGAGCAGTACGTC. Translation: CATTGGRGYEQYV. V and J are TRBV28 and TRBJ2-7, with 9 nucleotides matching TRBD1. The length of the CDR3 is 13 residues. The germline CDR1 and CDR2 sequences are MDHEN and SYDVKM. V shed 10 bases, J shed 4 bases, and the junction held 8 bases outside the gene matches.

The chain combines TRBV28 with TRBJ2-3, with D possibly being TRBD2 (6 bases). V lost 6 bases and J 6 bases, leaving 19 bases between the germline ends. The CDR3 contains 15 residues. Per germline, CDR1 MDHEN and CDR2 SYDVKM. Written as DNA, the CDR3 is TGTGCCAGCAGGGGATCTGCGGGAAAGGCGGATACGCAGTATTTT. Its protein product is CASRGSAGKADTQYF.

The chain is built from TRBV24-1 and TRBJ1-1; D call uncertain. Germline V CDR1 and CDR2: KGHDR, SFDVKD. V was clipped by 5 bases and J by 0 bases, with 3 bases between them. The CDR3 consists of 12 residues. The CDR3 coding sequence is TGTGCCACCAGTGGCCTGAACACTGAAGCTTTCTTT. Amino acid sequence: CATSGLNTEAFF.

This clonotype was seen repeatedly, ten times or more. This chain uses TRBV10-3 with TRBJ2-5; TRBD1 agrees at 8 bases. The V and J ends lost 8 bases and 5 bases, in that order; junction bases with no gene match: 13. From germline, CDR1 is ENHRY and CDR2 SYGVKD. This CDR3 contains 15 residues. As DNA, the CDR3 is TGTGCCATCCAGCAGGGACAGGCTGGTTTGGAGACCCAGTACTTC. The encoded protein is CAIQQGQAGLETQYF.

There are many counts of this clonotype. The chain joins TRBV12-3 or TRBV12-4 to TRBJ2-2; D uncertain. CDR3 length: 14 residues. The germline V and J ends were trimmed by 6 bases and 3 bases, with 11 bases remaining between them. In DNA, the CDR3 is TGTGCCAGCAGGCCATGGTGGGACACCGGGGAGCTGTTTTTT. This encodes CASRPWWDTGELFF.

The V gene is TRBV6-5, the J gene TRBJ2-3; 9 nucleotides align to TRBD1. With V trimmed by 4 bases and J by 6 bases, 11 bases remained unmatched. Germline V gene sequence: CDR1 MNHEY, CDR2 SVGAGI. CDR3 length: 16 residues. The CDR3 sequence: CASSSYGDRGSDTQYF. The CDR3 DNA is TGTGCCAGCAGTTCCTACGGTGACAGGGGGTCCGATACGCAGTATTTT.

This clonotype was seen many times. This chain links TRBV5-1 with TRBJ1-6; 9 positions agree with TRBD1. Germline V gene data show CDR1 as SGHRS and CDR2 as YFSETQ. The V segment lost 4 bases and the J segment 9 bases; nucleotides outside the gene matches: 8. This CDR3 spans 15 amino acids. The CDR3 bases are TGCGCCAGCAGCCCGCCCGGGACAGGGCGTTCACCCCTCCACTTT. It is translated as CASSPPGTGRSPLHF.

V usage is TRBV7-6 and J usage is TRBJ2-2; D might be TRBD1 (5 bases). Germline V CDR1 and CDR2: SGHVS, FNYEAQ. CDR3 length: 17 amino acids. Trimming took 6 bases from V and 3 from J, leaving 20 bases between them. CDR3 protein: CASRPPTGTSDTGELFF. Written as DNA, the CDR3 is TGTGCCAGCAGACCGCCCACAGGAACCTCGGACACCGGGGAGCTGTTTTTT.

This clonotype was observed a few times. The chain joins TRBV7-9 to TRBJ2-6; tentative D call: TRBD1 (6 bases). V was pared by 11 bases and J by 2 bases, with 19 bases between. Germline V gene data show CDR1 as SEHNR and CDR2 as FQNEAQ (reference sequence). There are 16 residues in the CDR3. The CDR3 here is CAHPGQGIAGANVLTF. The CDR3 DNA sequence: TGTGCCCACCCAGGTCAGGGGATAGCTGGGGCCAACGTCCTGACTTTC.

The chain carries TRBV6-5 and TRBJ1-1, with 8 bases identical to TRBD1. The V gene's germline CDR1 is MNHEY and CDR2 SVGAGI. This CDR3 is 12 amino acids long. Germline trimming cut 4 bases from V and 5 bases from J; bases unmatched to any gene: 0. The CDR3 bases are TGTGCCAGCAGTTGGACAGGGACTGAAGCTTTCTTT. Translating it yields CASSWTGTEAFF.

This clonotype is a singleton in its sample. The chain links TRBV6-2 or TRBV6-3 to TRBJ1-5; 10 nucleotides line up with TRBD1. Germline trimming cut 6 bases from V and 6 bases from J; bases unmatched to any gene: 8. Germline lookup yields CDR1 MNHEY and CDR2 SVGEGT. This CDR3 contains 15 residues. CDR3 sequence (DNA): TGTGCCAGCAGATCCGGGACAGGGGAGTTTCAGCCCCAGCATTTT. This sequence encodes CASRSGTGEFQPQHF.

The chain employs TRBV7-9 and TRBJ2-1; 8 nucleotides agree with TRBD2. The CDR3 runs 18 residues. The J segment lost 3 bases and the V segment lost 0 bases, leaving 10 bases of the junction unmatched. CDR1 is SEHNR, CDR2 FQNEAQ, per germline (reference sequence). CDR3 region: CASSLASGGGYRYNEQFF. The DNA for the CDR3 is TGTGCCAGCAGCTTAGCGTCGGGCGGGGGGTATCGCTACAATGAGCAGTTCTTC. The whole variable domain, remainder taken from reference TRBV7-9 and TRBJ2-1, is DTGVSQNPRHKITKRGQNVTFRCDPISEHNRLYWYRQTLGQGPEFLTYFQNEAQLEKSRLLSDRFSAERPKGSFSTLEIQRTEQGDSAMYLCASSLASGGGYRYNEQFFGPGTRLTVL.

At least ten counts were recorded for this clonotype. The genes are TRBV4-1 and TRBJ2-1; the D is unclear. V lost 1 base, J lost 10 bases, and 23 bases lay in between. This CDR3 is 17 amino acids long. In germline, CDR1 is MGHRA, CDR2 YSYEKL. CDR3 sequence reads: CASSQVLIRTLLKEQFF. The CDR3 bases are TGCGCCAGCAGCCAAGTTTTGATACGGACCCTCCTCAAGGAGCAGTTCTTC.

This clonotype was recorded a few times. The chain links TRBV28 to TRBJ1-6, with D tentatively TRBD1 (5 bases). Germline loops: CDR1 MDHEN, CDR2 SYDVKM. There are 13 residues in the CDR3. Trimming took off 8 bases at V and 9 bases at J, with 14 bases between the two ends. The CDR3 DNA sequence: TGTGCCAGCTCCCAAGTGGGGGGTTCACCCCTCCACTTT. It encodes CASSQVGGSPLHF.

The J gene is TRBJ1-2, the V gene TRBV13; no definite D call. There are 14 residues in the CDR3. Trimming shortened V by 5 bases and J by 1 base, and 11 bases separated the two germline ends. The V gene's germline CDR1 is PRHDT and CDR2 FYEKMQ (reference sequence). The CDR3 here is CASSAGSLNYGYTF. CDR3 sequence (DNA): TGTGCCAGCAGCGCGGGATCGCTTAACTATGGCTACACCTTC.

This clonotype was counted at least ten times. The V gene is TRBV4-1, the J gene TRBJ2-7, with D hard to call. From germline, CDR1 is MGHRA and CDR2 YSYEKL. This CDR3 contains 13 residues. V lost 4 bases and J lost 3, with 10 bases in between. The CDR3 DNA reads TGCGCCAGCAGCCGGAGCGTACACTACGAGCAGTACTTC. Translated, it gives CASSRSVHYEQYF.

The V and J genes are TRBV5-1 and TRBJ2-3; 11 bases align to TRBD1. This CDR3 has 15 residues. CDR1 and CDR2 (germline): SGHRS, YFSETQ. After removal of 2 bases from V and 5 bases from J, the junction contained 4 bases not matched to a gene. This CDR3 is CASSFRTGGEDTQYF. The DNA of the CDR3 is TGCGCCAGCAGCTTCCGGACAGGGGGCGAAGATACGCAGTATTTT.

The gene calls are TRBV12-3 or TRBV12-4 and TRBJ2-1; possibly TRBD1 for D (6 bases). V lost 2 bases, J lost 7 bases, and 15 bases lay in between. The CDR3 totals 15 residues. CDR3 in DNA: TGTGCCAGCAGTTTACTGGGACATGAGGTGAATGAGCAGTTCTTC. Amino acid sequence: CASSLLGHEVNEQFF.

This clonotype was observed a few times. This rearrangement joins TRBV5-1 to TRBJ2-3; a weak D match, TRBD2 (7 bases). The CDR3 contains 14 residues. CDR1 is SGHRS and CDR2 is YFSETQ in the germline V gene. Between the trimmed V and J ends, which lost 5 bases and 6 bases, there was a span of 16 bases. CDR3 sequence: CASSRGGFTDTQYF. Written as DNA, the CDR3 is TGCGCCAGCAGTAGGGGGGGTTTCACCGATACGCAGTATTTT.

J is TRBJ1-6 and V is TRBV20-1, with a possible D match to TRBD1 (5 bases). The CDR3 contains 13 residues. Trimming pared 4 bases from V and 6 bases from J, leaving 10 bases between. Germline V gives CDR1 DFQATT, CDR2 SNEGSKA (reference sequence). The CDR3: CSATTVGNSPLHF. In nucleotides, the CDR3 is TGCAGTGCTACGACAGTCGGTAATTCACCCCTCCACTTT.

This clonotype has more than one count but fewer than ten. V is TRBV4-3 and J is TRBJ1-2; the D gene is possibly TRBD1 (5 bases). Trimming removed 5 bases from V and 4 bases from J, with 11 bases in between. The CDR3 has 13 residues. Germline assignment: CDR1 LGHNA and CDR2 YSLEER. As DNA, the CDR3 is TGCGCCAGCAGCACGCCCGGGGCCTATGGCTACACCTTC. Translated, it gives CASSTPGAYGYTF.

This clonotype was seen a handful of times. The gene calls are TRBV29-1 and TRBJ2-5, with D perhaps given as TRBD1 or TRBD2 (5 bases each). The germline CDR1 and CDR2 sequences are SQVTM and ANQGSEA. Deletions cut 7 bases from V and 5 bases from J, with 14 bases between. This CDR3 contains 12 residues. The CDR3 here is CSGGLSGETQYF. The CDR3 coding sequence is TGCAGCGGTGGACTCTCAGGGGAGACCCAGTACTTC.